The TCR beta chain described here comes from a study of blood T cell repertoires in COVID-19. The CDR3 consists of 16 residues. Trimming took 5 bases from V and 0 from J, leaving 16 bases between them. Germline V gene data show CDR1 as SEHNR and CDR2 as FQNEAQ (reference sequence). Measured with immunoSEQ multiplex PCR; TCRdb has only the in-frame clones, and not every one. The sample yields about 480,000 clones, about 91% seen once. The TCR originated in a woman aged 45-60 years with COVID-19, enrolled during active disease. Source material: peripheral blood. This sequence joins TRBV7-9 and TRBJ1-2, with D hard to call. The CDR3 sequence is CASSRAHLLPNYGYTF. In DNA, the CDR3 is TGTGCCAGCAGCCGAGCCCATCTACTTCCTAACTATGGCTACACCTTC.